This TCR beta chain was retrieved from a study of response to subunit inactivated influenza vaccine. Study findings and constraints: Few additional T cells are recruited per seasonal influenza vaccination, authors suggested.

TCRdb redid the calling of the RT-PCR reads with MiXCR, one entry per CDR3 protein. The table includes almost 600,000 distinct CDR3 sequences, less than 15% detected once. This clonotype was counted a single time. As yet, its antigen is unknown. The source is a man over 45 who received an inactivated influenza vaccine. Sequenced material: PBMCs from blood, taken 12 days after vaccination.

CDR3 in DNA: TGTGCCAGCGGCCGGGACTTATACAATGAGCAGTTCTTC. Amino acids: CASGRDLYNEQFF. The gene calls are TRBV6-6 and TRBJ2-1; a possible D gene is TRBD2 (6 bases). Trimming removed 8 bases from V and 4 bases from J, with 12 bases in between. This CDR3 comprises 13 residues. From germline, CDR1 is MNHNY and CDR2 SVGAGI (reference sequence).